This entry lists 5 T cell receptor beta chains sequenced from one sample in a study of T-cell memory formation after mild COVID-19. TCRdb re-analysed the 5' RACE reads in MiXCR, keeping a single row per CDR3 protein. The repertoire includes over 350,000 distinct CDR3 sequences, about 17% of them detected once, and 20% to 25% sits in the top ten. Sequencing was performed on PBMCs or a T cell subset sorted from them (not recorded which). These receptors all come from a man younger than 30 who had mild COVID-19 (a few samples of this study predate the infection). Cell type and time point are not known.

This clonotype was counted many times. The chain carries TRBV7-3 and TRBJ2-2; the D gene is possibly TRBD2 (5 bases). Germline loops: CDR1 SGHTA, CDR2 FQGTGA. There are 16 residues in the CDR3. Between the trimmed V and J ends, which lost 5 bases and 1 base, there was a span of 14 bases. In nucleotides, the CDR3 is TGTGCCAGCAGCCCCTTCGGGGAGCTGAACACCGGGGAGCTGTTTTTT. Translating it yields CASSPFGELNTGELFF.

This clonotype was counted many times. This chain joins TRBV7-2 and TRBJ2-1; the D gene is possibly TRBD2 (6 bases). CDR1 SGHTA and CDR2 FQGNSA come from the germline V gene. With 1 base removed from V and 3 bases from J, the gap between germline ends came to 7 bases. CDR3 length equals 14 residues. The chain's CDR3 is CASSLGSGYNEQFF. For the CDR3, the DNA is TGTGCCAGCAGCTTAGGTAGCGGCTACAATGAGCAGTTCTTC.

This clonotype was observed a few times. This rearrangement joins TRBV5-1 to TRBJ2-6; 7 positions agree with TRBD2. Germline trimming cut 4 bases from V and 0 bases from J; bases unmatched to any gene: 10. The CDR3 is 18 amino acids. Germline CDR1 SGHRS, CDR2 YFSETQ. The CDR3 protein is CASSNLGGTSSGANVLTF. In nucleotides, the CDR3 is TGCGCCAGCAGCAACCTCGGGGGGACCAGCTCTGGGGCCAACGTCCTGACTTTC.

The chain combines TRBV5-6 with TRBJ2-1, with 15 nucleotides matching TRBD2. Germline V gene lookup returns CDR1 SGHDT and CDR2 YYEEEE. This CDR3 is 15 amino acids long. V lost 4 bases and J lost 10; bases outside the gene matches: 6. The CDR3 bases are TGTGCCAGCAGCAGGACTAGCGGGGGGGCCTGGGAGCAGTTCTTC. Its protein product is CASSRTSGGAWEQFF.

This clonotype was seen only a few times. The gene calls are TRBV6-5 and TRBJ2-5; 7 bases line up with TRBD1. After removal of 7 bases from V and 5 bases from J, the junction contained 19 bases not matched to a gene. Per the germline V gene, CDR1 is MNHEY and CDR2 is SVGAGI. CDR3 length: 17 amino acids. The CDR3 region is CASTDRPLQTGRETQYF. In DNA form, the CDR3 reads TGTGCCAGCACCGATCGTCCACTTCAGACAGGGCGGGAGACCCAGTACTTC.